The sequence of this T cell receptor beta chain was determined in a study of vaccination and CD4 T cells after COVID-19. Sample treatment: roughly ten-day PBMC culture with coronavirus spike peptide pools or control peptides (ViraFEST assay). ViraFEST relied on peptide pools to expand antigen-specific T cells; the TCRs were sequenced afterward. In regard to this clonotype: The antigen is not known.

Germline CDR1 MNHEY, CDR2 SVGAGI. Trimming took 0 bases from V and 7 from J, leaving 9 bases between them. The CDR3 has 13 residues. Cultured CD4+ T cells had their DNA profiled by the Oncomine TCR Beta short-read assay. TCRdb used MiXCR to reprocess the PCR reads, holding one entry per CDR3 protein. The profile shows about 15,000 distinct CDR3 sequences, about three quarters of them singletons. This clonotype was sampled from a human donor who had recovered from COVID-19. The sequencing input was CD4+ T cells from blood, cultured in vitro. V and J are TRBV6-5 and TRBJ1-2; TRBD1 might be the D (5 bases). The chain's CDR3 is CASSYSGGRGYTF. CDR3 in DNA: TGTGCCAGCAGTTACTCCGGGGGACGTGGCTACACCTTC.